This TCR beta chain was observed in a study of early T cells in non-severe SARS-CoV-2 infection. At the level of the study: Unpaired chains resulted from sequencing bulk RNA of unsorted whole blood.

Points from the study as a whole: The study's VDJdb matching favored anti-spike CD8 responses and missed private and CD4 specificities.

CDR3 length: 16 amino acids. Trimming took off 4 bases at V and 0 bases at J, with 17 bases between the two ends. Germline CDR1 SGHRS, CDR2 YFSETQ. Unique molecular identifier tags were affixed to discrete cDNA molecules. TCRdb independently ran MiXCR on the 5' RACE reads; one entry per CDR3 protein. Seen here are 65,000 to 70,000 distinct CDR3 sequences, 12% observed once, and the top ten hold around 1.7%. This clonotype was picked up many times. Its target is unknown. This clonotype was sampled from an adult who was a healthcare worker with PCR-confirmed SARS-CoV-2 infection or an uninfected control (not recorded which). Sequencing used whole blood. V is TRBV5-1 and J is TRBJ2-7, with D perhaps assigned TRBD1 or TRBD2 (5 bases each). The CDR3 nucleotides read TGCGCCAGCAGCCGGGGCGAGCGGAAACCCTCCTACGAGCAGTACTTC. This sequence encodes CASSRGERKPSYEQYF.